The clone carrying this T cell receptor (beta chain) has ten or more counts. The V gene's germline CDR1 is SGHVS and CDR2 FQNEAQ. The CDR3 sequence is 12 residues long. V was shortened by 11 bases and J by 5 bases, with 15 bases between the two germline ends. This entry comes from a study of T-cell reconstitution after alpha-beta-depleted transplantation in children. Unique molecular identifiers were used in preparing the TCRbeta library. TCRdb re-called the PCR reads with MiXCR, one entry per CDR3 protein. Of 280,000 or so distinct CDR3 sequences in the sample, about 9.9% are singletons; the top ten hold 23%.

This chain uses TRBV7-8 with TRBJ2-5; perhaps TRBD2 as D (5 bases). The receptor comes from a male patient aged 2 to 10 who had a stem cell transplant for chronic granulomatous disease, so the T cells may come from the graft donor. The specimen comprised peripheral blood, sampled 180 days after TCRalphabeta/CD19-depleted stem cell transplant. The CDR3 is CACMAGGETQYF. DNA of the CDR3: TGTGCCTGCATGGCCGGCGGGGAGACCCAGTACTTC.